This T cell receptor (beta chain) was obtained from a study of cytomegalovirus exposure and HLA in healthy donors. Turning to the study itself: A previous analysis identified approximately 110 million unique TCR beta sequences derived from some 170 million T cells.

Vbeta (60) and Jbeta (13) primers were used in the PCR. Here immunoSEQ multiplex PCR was the method, and the copy in TCRdb shows in-frame clones only, minus some. The sample gives about 180,000 clones, around 80% of which show up once; 1.4% is in the top ten. Whole-study findings and limits: Reportedly, cytomegalovirus status was diagnosed with high sensitivity and specificity. Later on, a genetic analysis was performed. It linked a missense variant in DCLRE1C with V- and J-gene trimming of TCR beta. Clonal expansion was found to be greater in HLA-associated TCR beta chains than in equally common others in a later analysis.

This clone has just one count. Its target is unknown. The sequencing input was PBMCs. The clonotype originates from a girl aged 10-17 years in good health and CMV-seropositive.

The CDR3 bases are TGTGCCAGCAGCTCCCTCAGGGGGTCGGAGACCCAGTACTTC. Translating gives CASSSLRGSETQYF. The chain employs TRBV7-8 and TRBJ2-5, with 7 bases identical to TRBD1. CDR1 and CDR2 (germline): SGHVS, FQNEAQ. This CDR3 is built from 14 residues. Trimming removed 4 bases from V and 5 bases from J; junction bases left unmatched: 7. Using reference TRBV7-8 and TRBJ2-5 for the parts outside the CDR3, the full variable domain is GAGVSQSPRYKVAKRGQDVALRCDPISGHVSLFWYQQALGQGPEFLTYFQNEAQLDKSGLPSDRFFAERPEGSVSTLKIQRTQQEDSAVYLCASSSLRGSETQYFGPGTRLLVL.